This T cell receptor (beta chain) was sequenced during a study of blood T cell repertoires in COVID-19. Produced via immunoSEQ multiplex PCR; TCRdb's table is partial and in-frame only. Here the sample spans roughly 140,000 clones, 80% being singletons. There are 16 residues in the CDR3. This clonotype was sampled from a man between 60 and 75 years old with active or convalescent COVID-19. The chain combines TRBV21-1 with TRBJ2-3; the table's D gene call, TRBD2, was not cross checked with the DNA. TRBV21-1 is a listed pseudogene. Sequenced material: peripheral blood. CDR3 in DNA: TGTGCCAGCAGCAAAGTCTCGACTAGCGGCACAGATACGCAGTATTTT. This sequence encodes CASSKVSTSGTDTQYF.